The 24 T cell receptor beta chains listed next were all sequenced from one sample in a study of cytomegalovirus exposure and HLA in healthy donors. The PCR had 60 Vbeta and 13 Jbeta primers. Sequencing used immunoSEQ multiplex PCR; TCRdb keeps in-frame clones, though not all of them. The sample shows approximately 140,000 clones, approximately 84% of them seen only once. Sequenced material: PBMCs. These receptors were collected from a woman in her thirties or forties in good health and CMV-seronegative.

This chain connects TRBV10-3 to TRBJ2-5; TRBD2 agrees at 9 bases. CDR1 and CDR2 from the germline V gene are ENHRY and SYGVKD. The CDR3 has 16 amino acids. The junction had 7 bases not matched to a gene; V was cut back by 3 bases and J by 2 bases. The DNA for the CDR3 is TGTGCCATCAGTGATTACCCGACTAGCGGTCAAGAGACCCAGTACTTC. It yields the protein CAISDYPTSGQETQYF.

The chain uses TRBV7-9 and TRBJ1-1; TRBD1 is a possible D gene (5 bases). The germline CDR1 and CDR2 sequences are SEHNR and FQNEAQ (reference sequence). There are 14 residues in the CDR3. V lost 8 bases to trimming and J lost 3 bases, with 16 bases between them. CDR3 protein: CASGGGFQYTEAFF. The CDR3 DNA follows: TGTGCCAGCGGGGGGGGGTTTCAGTACACTGAAGCTTTCTTT.

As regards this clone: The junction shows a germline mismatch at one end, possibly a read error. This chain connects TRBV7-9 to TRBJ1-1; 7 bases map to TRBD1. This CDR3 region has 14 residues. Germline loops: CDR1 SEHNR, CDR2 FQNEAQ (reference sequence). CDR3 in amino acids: CSSSPRQGNTEAFF. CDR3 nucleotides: TGTTCCAGCAGCCCCCGACAGGGGAACACTGAAGCTTTCTTT.

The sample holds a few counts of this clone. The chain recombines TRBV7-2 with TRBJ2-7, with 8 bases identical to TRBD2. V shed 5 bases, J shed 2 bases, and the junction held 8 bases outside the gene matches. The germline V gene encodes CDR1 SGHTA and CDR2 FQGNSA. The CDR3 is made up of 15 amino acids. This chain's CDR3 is CASSPTSGGTYEQYF. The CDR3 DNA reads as TGTGCCAGCAGCCCAACTAGCGGAGGGACCTACGAGCAGTACTTC.

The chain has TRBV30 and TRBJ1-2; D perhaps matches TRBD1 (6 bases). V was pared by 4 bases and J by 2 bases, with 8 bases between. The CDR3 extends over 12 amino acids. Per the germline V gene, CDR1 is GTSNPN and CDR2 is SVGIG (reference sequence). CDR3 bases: TGTGCCTGGAATCAGGGGAACTATGGCTACACCTTC. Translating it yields CAWNQGNYGYTF.

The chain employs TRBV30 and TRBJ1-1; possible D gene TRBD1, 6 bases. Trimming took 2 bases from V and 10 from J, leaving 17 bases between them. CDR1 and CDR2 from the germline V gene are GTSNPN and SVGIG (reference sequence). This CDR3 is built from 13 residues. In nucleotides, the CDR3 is TGTGCCTGGAGTATAACCCAGGGGACGACAGCTTTCTTT. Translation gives CAWSITQGTTAFF.

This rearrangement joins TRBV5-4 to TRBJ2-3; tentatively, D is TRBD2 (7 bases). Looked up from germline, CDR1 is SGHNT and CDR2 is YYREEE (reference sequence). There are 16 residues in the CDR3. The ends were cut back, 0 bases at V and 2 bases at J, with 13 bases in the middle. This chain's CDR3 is CASSLVGGGPTDTQYF. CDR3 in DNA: TGTGCCAGCAGCTTGGTTGGCGGGGGCCCCACAGATACGCAGTATTTT.

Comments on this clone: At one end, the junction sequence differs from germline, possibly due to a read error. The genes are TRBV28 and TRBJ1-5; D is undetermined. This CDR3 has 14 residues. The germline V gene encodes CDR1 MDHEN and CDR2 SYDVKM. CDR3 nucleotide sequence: TGTGCCGGCAGTTTACGCGCGGGGTCCCAGACCCAGCATTTT. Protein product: CAGSLRAGSQTQHF.

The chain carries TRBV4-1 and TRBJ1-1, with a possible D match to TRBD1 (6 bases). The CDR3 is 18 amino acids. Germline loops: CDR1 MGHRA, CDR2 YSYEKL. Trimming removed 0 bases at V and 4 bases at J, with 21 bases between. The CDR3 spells CASSQDPSGESGGTEAFF. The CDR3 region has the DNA TGCGCCAGCAGCCAAGATCCTTCAGGGGAGTCGGGGGGCACTGAAGCTTTCTTT.

The CDR3 protein is CASSLPGGTQYF. The CDR3 region has the DNA TGTGCCAGCAGCCTCCCCGGAGGCACGCAGTATTTT. V and J are TRBV11-1 and TRBJ2-3; D might be TRBD2 (5 bases). V was cut by 5 bases and J by 9 bases, with 12 bases left in between. CDR3 length: 12 residues. Germline values: CDR1 SGHAT, CDR2 FQDESV (reference sequence).

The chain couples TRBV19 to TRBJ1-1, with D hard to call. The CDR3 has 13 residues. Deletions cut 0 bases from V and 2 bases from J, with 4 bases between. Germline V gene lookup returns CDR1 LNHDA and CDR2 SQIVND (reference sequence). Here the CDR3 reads CASSIDGNTEAFF. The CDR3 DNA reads TGTGCCAGTAGTATAGACGGTAACACTGAAGCTTTCTTT. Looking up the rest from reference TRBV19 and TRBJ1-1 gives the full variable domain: DGGITQSPKYLFRKEGQNVTLSCEQNLNHDAMYWYRQDPGQGLRLIYYSQIVNDFQKGDIAEGYSVSREKKESFPLTVTSAQKNPTAFYLCASSIDGNTEAFFGQGTRLTVV.

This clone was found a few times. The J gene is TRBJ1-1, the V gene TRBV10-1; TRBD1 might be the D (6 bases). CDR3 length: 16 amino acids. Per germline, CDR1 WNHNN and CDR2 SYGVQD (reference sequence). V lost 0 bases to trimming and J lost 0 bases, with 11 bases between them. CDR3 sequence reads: CASSESGALMNTEAFF. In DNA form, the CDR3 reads TGCGCCAGCAGTGAGTCGGGGGCATTGATGAACACTGAAGCTTTCTTT.

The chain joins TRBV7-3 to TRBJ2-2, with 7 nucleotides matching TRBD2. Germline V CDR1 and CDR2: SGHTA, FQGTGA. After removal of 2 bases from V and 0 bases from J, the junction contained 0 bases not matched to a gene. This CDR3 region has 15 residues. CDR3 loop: CASSLAGANTGELFF. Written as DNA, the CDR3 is TGTGCCAGCAGCTTAGCGGGGGCGAACACCGGGGAGCTGTTTTTT.

CDR3 nucleotides: TGCGCCAGCAGCGGACCGGGAGGGGCGGGCACAGATACGCAGTATTTT. Protein product: CASSGPGGAGTDTQYF. V and J are TRBV5-1 and TRBJ2-3, with 8 bases lining up with TRBD2. CDR3 size: 16 residues. The germline V gene encodes CDR1 SGHRS and CDR2 YFSETQ. J was trimmed by 1 base and V by 4 bases; bases with no gene match: 8.

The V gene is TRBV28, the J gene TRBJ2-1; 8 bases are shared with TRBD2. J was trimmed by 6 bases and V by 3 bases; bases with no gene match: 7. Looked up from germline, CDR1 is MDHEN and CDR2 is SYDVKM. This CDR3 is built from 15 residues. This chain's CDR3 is CASSFRRAGANEQFF. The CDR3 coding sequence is TGTGCCAGCAGTTTCCGGAGAGCGGGAGCCAATGAGCAGTTCTTC.

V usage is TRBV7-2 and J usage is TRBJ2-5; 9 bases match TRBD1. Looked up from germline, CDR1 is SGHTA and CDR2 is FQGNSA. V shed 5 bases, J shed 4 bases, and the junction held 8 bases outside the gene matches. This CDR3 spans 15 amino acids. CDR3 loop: CASSPTGGWGETQYF. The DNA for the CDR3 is TGTGCCAGCAGCCCCACAGGGGGCTGGGGAGAGACCCAGTACTTC. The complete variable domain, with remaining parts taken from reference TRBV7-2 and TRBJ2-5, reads GAGVSQSPSNKVTEKGKDVELRCDPISGHTALYWYRQSLGQGLEFLIYFQGNSAPDKSGLPSDRFSAERTGGSVSTLTIQRTQQEDSAVYLCASSPTGGWGETQYFGPGTRLLVL.

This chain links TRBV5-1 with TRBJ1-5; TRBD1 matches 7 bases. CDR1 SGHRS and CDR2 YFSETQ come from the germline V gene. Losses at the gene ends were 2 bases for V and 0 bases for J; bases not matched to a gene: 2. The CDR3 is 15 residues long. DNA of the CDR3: TGCGCCAGCAGCTTCACAGGGGATAGCAATCAGCCCCAGCATTTT. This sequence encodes CASSFTGDSNQPQHF.

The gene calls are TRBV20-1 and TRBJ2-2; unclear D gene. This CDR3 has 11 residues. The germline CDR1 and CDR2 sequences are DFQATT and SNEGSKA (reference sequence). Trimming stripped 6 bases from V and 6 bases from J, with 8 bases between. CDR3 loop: CSALRAGELFF. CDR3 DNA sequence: TGCAGTGCCTTACGGGCCGGGGAGCTGTTTTTT.

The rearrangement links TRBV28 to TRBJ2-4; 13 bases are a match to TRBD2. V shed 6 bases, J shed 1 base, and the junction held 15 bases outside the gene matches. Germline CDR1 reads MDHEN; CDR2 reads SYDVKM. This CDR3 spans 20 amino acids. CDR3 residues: CASRARGLAGPNVAKNIQYF. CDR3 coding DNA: TGTGCCAGCAGAGCAAGGGGACTAGCGGGGCCAAACGTGGCCAAAAACATTCAGTACTTC.

CDR3 loop: CASSLGGGLKYYEQYF. Here the CDR3 DNA reads TGTGCCAGCAGCCTTGGGGGCGGACTGAAGTACTACGAGCAGTACTTC. The J gene is TRBJ2-7, the V gene TRBV7-9, with D perhaps TRBD1 (6 bases). Trimming took off 5 bases at V and 3 bases at J, with 20 bases between the two ends. The germline V gene encodes CDR1 SEHNR and CDR2 FQNEAQ (reference sequence). The CDR3 contains 16 residues.

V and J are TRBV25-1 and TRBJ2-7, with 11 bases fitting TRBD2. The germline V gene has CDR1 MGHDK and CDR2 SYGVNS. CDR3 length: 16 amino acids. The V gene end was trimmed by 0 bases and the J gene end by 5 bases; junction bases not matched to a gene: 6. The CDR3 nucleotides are TGTGCCAGCAGTGAATACTCTAGCGGGAGGCTTCACGAGCAGTACTTC. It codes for CASSEYSSGRLHEQYF.

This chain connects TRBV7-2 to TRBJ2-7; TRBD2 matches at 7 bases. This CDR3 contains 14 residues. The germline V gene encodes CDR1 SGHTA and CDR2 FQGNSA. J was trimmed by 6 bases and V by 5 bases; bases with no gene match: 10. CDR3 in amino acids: CASSHGLGGSEQYF. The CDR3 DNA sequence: TGTGCCAGCAGCCACGGACTAGGAGGAAGCGAGCAGTACTTC.

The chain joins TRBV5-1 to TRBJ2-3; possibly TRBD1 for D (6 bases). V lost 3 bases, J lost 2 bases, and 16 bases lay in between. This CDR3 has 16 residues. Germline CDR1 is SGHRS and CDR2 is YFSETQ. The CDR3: CASSSEPTGLTDTQYF. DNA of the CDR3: TGCGCCAGCAGCTCAGAACCTACAGGGCTCACAGATACGCAGTATTTT. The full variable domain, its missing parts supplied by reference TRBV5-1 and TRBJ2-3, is KAGVTQTPRYLIKTRGQQVTLSCSPISGHRSVSWYQQTPGQGLQFLFEYFSETQRNKGNFPGRFSGRQFSNSRSEMNVSTLELGDSALYLCASSSEPTGLTDTQYFGPGTRLTVL.

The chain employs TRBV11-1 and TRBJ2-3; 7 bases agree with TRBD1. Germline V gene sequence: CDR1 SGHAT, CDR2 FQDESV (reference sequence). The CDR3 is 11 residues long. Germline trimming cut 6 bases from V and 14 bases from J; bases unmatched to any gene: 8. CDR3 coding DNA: TGTGCCAGCAGAACAGGGGAAATTTGGTATTTT. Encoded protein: CASRTGEIWYF.